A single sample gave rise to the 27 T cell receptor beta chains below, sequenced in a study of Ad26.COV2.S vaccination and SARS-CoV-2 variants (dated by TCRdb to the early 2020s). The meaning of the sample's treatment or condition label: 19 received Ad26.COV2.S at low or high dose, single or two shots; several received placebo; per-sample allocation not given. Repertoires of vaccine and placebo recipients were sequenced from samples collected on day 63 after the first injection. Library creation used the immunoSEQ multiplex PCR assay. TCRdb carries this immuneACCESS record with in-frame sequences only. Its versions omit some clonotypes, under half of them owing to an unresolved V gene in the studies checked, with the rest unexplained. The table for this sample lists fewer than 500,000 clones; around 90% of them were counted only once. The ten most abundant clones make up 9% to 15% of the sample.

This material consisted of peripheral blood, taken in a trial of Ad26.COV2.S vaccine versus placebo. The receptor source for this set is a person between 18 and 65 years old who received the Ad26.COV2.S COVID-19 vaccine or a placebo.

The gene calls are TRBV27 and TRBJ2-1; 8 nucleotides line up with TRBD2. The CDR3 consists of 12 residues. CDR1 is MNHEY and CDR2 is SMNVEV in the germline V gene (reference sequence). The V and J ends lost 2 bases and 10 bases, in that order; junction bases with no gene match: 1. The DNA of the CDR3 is TGTGCCAGCAGTTTAAGCGGGAGCGAGCAGTTCTTC. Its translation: CASSLSGSEQFF.

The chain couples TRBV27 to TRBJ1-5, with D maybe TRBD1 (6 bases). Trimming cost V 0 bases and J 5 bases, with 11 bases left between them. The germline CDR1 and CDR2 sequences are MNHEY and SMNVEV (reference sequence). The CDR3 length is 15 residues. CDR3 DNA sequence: TGTGCCAGCAGTTTATCGTCAGGGGTCGATCAGCCCCAGCATTTT. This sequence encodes CASSLSSGVDQPQHF.

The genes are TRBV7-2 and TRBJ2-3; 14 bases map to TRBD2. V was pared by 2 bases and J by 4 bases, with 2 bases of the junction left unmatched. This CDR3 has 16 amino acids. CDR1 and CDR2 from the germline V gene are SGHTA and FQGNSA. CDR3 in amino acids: CASSLRLAGGPDTQYF. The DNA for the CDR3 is TGTGCCAGCAGCTTACGACTAGCGGGAGGGCCAGATACGCAGTATTTT.

Here the CDR3 reads CAWSGGTGLGTEAFF. The CDR3 DNA follows: TGTGCCTGGAGTGGCGGGACAGGTCTCGGCACTGAAGCTTTCTTT. The chain links TRBV30 to TRBJ1-1, with 8 bases lining up with TRBD1. Germline V lookup: CDR1 GTSNPN, CDR2 SVGIG (reference sequence). The CDR3 contains 15 residues. V lost 1 base to trimming and J lost 4 bases; unmatched junction nucleotides: 8.

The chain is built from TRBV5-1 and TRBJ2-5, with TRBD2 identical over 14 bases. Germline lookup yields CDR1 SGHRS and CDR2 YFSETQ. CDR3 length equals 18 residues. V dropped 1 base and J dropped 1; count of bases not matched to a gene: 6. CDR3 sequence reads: CASSLPGLAGASQETQYF. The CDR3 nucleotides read TGCGCCAGCAGCTTGCCGGGACTAGCGGGAGCGTCCCAAGAGACCCAGTACTTC.

This CDR3 reads CASSYGQGVGTGELFF. As DNA, the CDR3 is TGTGCCAGCAGTTATGGACAGGGGGTAGGGACCGGGGAGCTGTTTTTT. The V gene is TRBV6-6, the J gene TRBJ2-2; 10 positions agree with TRBD1. This CDR3 has 16 amino acids. Trimming took 3 bases from V and 5 from J; bases not matched to a gene: 6. The germline gives CDR1 MNHNY, CDR2 SVGAGI (reference sequence).

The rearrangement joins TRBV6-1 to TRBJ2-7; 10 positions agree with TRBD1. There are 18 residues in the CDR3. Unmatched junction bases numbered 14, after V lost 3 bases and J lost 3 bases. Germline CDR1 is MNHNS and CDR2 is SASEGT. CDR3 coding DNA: TGTGCCAGCAGTGAGCGGGACAGGGGATTGGTAACGGACTACGAGCAGTACTTC. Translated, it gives CASSERDRGLVTDYEQYF.

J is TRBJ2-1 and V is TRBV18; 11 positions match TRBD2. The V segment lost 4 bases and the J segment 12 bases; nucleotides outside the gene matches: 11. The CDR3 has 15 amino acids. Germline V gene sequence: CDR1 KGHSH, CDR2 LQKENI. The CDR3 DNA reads TGTGCCAGCTCACGCGATTCTAGCGGGAGGAACGGGCAGTTCTTC. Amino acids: CASSRDSSGRNGQFF.

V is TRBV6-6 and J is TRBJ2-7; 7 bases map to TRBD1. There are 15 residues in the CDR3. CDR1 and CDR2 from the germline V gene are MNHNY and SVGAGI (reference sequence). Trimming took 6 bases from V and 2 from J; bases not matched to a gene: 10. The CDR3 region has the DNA TGTGCCAGCAGCTTCGGGACAGCCGTAACCTACGAGCAGTACTTC. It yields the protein CASSFGTAVTYEQYF.

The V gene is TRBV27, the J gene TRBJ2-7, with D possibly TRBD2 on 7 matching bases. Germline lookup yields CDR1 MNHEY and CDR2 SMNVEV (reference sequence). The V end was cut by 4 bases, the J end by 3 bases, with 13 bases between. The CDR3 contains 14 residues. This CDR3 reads CASSWGGPDYEQYF. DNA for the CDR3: TGTGCCAGCAGTTGGGGGGGCCCCGACTACGAGCAGTACTTC.

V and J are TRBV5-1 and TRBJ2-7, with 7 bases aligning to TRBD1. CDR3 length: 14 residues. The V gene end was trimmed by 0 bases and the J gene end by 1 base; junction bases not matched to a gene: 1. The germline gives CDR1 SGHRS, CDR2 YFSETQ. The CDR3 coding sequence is TGCGCCAGCAGCTTGGAACAGGGGTCCTACGAGCAGTACTTC. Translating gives CASSLEQGSYEQYF.

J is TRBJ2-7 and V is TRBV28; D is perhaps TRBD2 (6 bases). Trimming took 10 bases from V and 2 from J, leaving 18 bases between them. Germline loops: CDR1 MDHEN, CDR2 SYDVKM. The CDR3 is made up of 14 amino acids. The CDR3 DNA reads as TGTGCCATCCAACCCCCCGGGAGTACCTACGAGCAGTACTTC. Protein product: CAIQPPGSTYEQYF.

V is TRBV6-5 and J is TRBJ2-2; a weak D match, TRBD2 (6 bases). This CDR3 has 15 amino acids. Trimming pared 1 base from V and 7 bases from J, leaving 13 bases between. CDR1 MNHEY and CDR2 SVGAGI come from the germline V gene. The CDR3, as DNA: TGTGCCAGCAGTTACTTTCGGGAGTGGAACGGGGAGCTGTTTTTT. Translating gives CASSYFREWNGELFF.

The CDR3 protein is CASSYSGTPSGEQYF. DNA of the CDR3: TGTGCCAGCAGTTACTCAGGGACACCCTCCGGCGAGCAGTACTTC. V gene TRBV6-2 or TRBV6-3 combines with J gene TRBJ2-7; D is perhaps TRBD1 (6 bases). Germline V lookup: CDR1 MNHEY, CDR2 SVGEGT. The CDR3 spans 15 residues. V lost 0 bases and J 6 bases, leaving 15 bases between the germline ends.

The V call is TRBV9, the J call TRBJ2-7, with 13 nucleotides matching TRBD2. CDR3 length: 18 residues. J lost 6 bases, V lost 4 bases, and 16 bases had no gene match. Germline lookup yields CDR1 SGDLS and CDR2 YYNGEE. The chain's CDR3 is CASSNYGTSGTQDSEQYF. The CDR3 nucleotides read TGTGCCAGCAGCAACTACGGGACTAGCGGGACCCAAGACTCCGAGCAGTACTTC.

DNA of the CDR3: TGTGCCAGCAGCTTGGACAGGCCAAGCTCTGGAAACACCATATATTTT. It specifies CASSLDRPSSGNTIYF. V is TRBV5-6 and J is TRBJ1-3, with D maybe TRBD1 (5 bases). V lost 0 bases and J 0 bases, leaving 10 bases between the germline ends. The CDR3 runs to 16 residues. Per germline, CDR1 SGHDT and CDR2 YYEEEE.

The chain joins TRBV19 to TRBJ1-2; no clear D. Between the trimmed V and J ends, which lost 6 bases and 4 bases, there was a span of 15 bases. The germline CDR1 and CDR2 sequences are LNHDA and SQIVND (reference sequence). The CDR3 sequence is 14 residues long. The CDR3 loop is CASRGRPEGYGYTF. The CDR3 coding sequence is TGTGCCAGTAGAGGACGGCCGGAAGGCTATGGCTACACCTTC.

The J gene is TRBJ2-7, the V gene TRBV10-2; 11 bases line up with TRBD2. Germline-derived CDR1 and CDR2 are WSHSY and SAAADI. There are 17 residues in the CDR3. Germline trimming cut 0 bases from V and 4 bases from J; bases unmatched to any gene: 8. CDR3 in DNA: TGCGCCAGCAGTGAGTCGCTACTAGCGGGAGTAGTATACGAGCAGTACTTC. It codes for CASSESLLAGVVYEQYF.

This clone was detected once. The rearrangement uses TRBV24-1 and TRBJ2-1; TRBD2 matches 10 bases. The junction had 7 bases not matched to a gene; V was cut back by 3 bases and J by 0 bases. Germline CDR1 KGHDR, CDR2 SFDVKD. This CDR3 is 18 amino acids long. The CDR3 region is CATSDAASSGSSYNEQFF. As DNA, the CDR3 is TGTGCCACCAGTGATGCGGCGTCTAGCGGGAGCTCCTACAATGAGCAGTTCTTC.

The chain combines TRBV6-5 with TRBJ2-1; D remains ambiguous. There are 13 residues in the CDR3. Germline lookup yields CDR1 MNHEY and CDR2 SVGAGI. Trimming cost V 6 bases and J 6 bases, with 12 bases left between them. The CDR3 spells CASSSSGRNEQFF. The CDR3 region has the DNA TGTGCCAGCAGCTCCTCCGGACGCAATGAGCAGTTCTTC.

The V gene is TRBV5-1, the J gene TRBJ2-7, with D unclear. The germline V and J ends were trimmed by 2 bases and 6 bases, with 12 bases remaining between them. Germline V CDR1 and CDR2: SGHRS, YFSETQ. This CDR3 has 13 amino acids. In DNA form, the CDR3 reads TGCGCCAGCAGCTTTCCAACAGATCCCGAGCAGTACTTC. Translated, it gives CASSFPTDPEQYF.

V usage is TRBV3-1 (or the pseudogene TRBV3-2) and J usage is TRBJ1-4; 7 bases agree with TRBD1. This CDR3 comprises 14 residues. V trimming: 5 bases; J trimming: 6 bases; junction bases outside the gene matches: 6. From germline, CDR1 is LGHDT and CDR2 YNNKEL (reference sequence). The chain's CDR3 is CASSSRDRYEKLFF. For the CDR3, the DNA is TGTGCCAGCAGCTCCCGGGACAGATATGAAAAACTGTTTTTT.

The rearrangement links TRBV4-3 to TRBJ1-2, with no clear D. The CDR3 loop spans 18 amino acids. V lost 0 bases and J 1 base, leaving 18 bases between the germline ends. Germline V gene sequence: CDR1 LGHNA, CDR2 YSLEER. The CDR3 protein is CASSQEVAGSFLNYGYTF. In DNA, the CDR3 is TGCGCCAGCAGCCAAGAGGTAGCAGGATCGTTTCTTAACTATGGCTACACCTTC.

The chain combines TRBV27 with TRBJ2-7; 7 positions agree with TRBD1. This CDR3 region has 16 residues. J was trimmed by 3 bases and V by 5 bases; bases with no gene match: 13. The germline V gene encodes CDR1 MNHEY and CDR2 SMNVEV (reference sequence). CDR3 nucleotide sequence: TGTGCCAGCAGTACTCTTGGGGCAGGGGGTAACTACGAGCAGTACTTC. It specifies CASSTLGAGGNYEQYF.

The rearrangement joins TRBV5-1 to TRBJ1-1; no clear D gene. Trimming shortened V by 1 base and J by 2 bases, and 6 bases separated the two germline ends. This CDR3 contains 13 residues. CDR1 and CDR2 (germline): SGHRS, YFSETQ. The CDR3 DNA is TGCGCCAGCAGCTTGCGGTCCAACACTGAAGCTTTCTTT. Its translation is CASSLRSNTEAFF. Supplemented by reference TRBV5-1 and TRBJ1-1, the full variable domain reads KAGVTQTPRYLIKTRGQQVTLSCSPISGHRSVSWYQQTPGQGLQFLFEYFSETQRNKGNFPGRFSGRQFSNSRSEMNVSTLELGDSALYLCASSLRSNTEAFFGQGTRLTVV.

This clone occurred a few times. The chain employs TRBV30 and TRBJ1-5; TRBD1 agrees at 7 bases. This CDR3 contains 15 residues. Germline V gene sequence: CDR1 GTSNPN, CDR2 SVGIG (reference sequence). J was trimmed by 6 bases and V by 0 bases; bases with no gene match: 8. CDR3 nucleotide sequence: TGTGCCTGGAGTGTAACAGGGGAAGGATTTCAGCCCCAGCATTTT. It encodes CAWSVTGEGFQPQHF.

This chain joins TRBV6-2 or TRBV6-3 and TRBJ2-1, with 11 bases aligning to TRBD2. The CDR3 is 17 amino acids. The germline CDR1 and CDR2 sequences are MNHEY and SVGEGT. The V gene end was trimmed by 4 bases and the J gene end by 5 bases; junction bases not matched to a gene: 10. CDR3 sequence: CASSSILAGVSNNEQFF. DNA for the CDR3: TGTGCCAGCAGTTCCATACTAGCGGGAGTGTCCAACAATGAGCAGTTCTTC.